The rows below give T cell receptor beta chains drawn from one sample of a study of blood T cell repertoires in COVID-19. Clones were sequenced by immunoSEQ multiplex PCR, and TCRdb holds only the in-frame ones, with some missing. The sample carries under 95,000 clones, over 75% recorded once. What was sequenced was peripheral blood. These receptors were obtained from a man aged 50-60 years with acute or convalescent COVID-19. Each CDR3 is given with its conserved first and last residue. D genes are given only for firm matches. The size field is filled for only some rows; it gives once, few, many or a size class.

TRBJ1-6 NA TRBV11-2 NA CASSLDLPGAGSPLHF TGTGCCAGCAGCTTAGATCTACCAGGGGCTGGATCACCCCTCCACTTT
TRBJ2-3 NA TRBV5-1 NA CASSPQTDTQYF TGCGCCAGCAGCCCGCAGACAGATACGCAGTATTTT
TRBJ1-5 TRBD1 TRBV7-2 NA CASSYQGVGGGQPQHF TGTGCCAGCAGCTACCAGGGGGTCGGGGGGGGGCAGCCCCAGCATTTT
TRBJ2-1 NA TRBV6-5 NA CASSYSNSYNEQFF TGTGCCAGCAGTTACAGCAACTCCTACAATGAGCAGTTCTTC
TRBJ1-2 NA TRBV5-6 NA CASSPIPGHRISNYGYTF TGTGCCAGCAGCCCGATTCCAGGACACCGAATCTCTAACTATGGCTACACCTTC
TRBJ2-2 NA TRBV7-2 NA CASSSEYPGSGELFF TGTGCCAGCAGCTCAGAATATCCAGGGTCCGGGGAGCTGTTTTTT
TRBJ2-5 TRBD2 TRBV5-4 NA CASSFPGLAGVAGAQYF TGTGCCAGCAGCTTCCCGGGACTAGCGGGAGTCGCTGGGGCCCAGTACTTC
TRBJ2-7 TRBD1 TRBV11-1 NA CASSEGQGGSYEQYF TGTGCCAGCAGCGAAGGACAGGGTGGCTCCTACGAGCAGTACTTC
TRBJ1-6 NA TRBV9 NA CASSFRQDNSPLHF TGTGCCAGCAGCTTCAGACAGGATAATTCACCCCTCCACTTT
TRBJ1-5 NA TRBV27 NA CASSLMVGQPQHF TGTGCCAGCAGTTTGATGGTGGGCCAGCCCCAGCATTTT
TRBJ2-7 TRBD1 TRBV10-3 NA CAISGGTVTGATYEQYF TGTGCCATCAGTGGAGGAACAGTGACAGGGGCTACCTACGAGCAGTACTTC
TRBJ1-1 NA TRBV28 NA CASSLGGLRGRLMNTEAFF TGTGCCAGCAGTTTAGGGGGACTACGGGGGAGGTTGATGAACACTGAAGCTTTCTTT
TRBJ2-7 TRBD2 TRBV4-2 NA CASSQGVSRRGSYEQYF TGTGCCAGCAGCCAAGGGGTAAGTCGGCGGGGGTCCTACGAGCAGTACTTC
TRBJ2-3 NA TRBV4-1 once CASSQGQNTDTQYF TGCGCCAGCAGCCAAGGGCAGAACACAGATACGCAGTATTTT
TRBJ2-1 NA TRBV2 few CASSESSVLYNEQFF TGTGCCAGCAGTGAGTCTAGCGTATTGTACAATGAGCAGTTCTTC
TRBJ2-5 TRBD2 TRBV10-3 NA CAIRTSGGIGGETQYF TGTGCCATCAGGACTAGCGGGGGAATTGGTGGTGAGACCCAGTACTTC
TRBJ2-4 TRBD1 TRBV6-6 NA CASTDGDRDEDIQYF TGTGCCAGCACCGACGGGGACAGGGATGAAGACATTCAGTACTTC
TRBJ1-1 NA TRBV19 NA CASNQGLDTEAFF TGTGCCAGTAATCAGGGGTTGGACACTGAAGCTTTCTTT
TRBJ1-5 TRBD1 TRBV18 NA CASSPRSTGDQPQHF TGTGCCAGCTCACCACGGTCGACAGGGGATCAGCCCCAGCATTTT
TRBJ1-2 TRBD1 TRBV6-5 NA CASTSTGTFNYGYTF TGTGCCAGCACATCGACAGGGACCTTTAACTATGGCTACACCTTC
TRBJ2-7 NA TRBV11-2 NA CASSWVRHPYEQYF TGTGCCAGCAGCTGGGTTCGACACCCCTACGAGCAGTACTTC
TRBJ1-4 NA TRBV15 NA CATSRDPEGSKLFF TGTGCCACCAGCAGAGATCCGGAGGGTAGTAAACTGTTTTTT
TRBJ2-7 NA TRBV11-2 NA CASSYNLGSGGEQYF TGTGCCAGCAGTTACAACTTGGGGAGCGGTGGGGAGCAGTACTTC
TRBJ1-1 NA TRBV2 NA CASSPGTDAFF TGTGCCAGCAGCCCCGGCACAGACGCTTTCTTT
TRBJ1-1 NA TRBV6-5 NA CAGQSGGAGNTEAFF TGTGCCGGACAATCGGGGGGGGCAGGTAACACTGAAGCTTTCTTT
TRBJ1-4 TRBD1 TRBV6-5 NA CVSSRQGREKLFF TGTGTCAGCAGCAGACAGGGGCGGGAAAAACTGTTTTTT
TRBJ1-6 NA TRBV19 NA CASNPRASYNSPLHF TGTGCCAGTAATCCAAGAGCCTCCTATAATTCACCCCTCCACTTT
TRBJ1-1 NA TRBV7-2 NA CASSGGLSNTEAFF TGTGCCAGCAGCGGGGGACTCTCGAACACTGAAGCTTTCTTT
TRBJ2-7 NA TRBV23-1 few CASSYTPGKILYEQYF TGCGCCAGCAGCTACACGCCCGGGAAAATCTTGTACGAGCAGTACTTC